Each of the 27 T cell receptor beta chains below was sequenced from the same sample in a study of blood T cell repertoires in COVID-19. The table came from immunoSEQ multiplex PCR; TCRdb's copy has only in-frame clones and leaves some out. The data hold about 300,000 clones, with about 91% observed a single time. The sequenced material came from peripheral blood. The receptors were sampled from a woman aged 25-40 years with COVID-19, enrolled during active disease.

This clone was seen once. This rearrangement joins TRBV2 to TRBJ2-7; TRBD2 might be the D (6 bases). Deletions cut 4 bases from V and 4 bases from J, with 8 bases between. CDR3 length: 12 amino acids. Germline values: CDR1 SNHLY, CDR2 FYNNEI. In nucleotides, the CDR3 is TGTGCCAGCAGTGTTGCGGGATACGAGCAGTACTTC. It codes for CASSVAGYEQYF.

Only one count was recorded for this clone. The chain recombines TRBV2 with TRBJ2-3, with TRBD2 matching over 7 bases. The CDR3 spans 17 residues. Germline V lookup: CDR1 SNHLY, CDR2 FYNNEI. The ends lost 8 bases at V and 0 bases at J; junction bases unmatched: 14. The CDR3: CASGRFSGGTSTDTQYF. Here the CDR3 DNA reads TGTGCCAGCGGAAGATTCTCCGGGGGGACGAGCACAGATACGCAGTATTTT.

This chain connects TRBV5-1 to TRBJ2-5; a weak D match, TRBD2 (6 bases). Germline V lookup: CDR1 SGHRS, CDR2 YFSETQ. Deletions cut 1 base from V and 2 bases from J, with 12 bases between. The CDR3 spans 15 residues. The CDR3 DNA is TGCGCCAGCAGCTTGTGGTCGGGGGAGCAAGAGACCCAGTACTTC. Its protein product is CASSLWSGEQETQYF. The variable domain in full, with the rest retrieved from reference TRBV5-1 and TRBJ2-5, is KAGVTQTPRYLIKTRGQQVTLSCSPISGHRSVSWYQQTPGQGLQFLFEYFSETQRNKGNFPGRFSGRQFSNSRSEMNVSTLELGDSALYLCASSLWSGEQETQYFGPGTRLLVL.

As regards this clone: Different DNA sequences within this sample yield the same CDR3. V usage is TRBV5-1 and J usage is TRBJ1-1, with D possibly TRBD1 on 6 matching bases. V dropped 5 bases and J dropped 0 bases, with 11 bases sitting between them. Germline V gives CDR1 SGHRS, CDR2 YFSETQ. The CDR3 sequence is 14 residues long. This chain's CDR3 is CASRQGSMNTEAFF. The CDR3 bases are TGCGCCAGCAGACAGGGATCCATGAACACTGAAGCTTTCTTT.

This clone was seen just once. The chain carries TRBV3-1 (or the pseudogene TRBV3-2) and TRBJ1-2; 9 bases agree with TRBD1. Trimming cost V 2 bases and J 4 bases; bases outside gene matches: 5. This CDR3 is 15 amino acids long. CDR1 and CDR2 (germline): LGHDT, YNNKEL (reference sequence). For the CDR3, the DNA is TGTGCCAGCAGCCAACACGCGGGACAGGGCTATGGCTACACCTTC. This encodes CASSQHAGQGYGYTF.

This sequence joins TRBV11-2 and TRBJ1-6, with D uncertain. Per germline, CDR1 SGHAT and CDR2 FQNNGV. Trimming shortened V by 1 base and J by 7 bases, and 5 bases separated the two germline ends. The CDR3 runs 13 residues. CDR3 bases: TGTGCCAGCAGCTTAGTCAGGAATTCACCCCTCCACTTT. Translated: CASSLVRNSPLHF.

This rearrangement joins TRBV28 to TRBJ1-2, with 9 bases that match TRBD1. Per the germline V gene, CDR1 is MDHEN and CDR2 is SYDVKM. Trimming took 6 bases from V and 8 from J; bases not matched to a gene: 7. The CDR3 extends over 13 amino acids. CDR3 bases: TGTGCCAGCAGCTTTGGGACAGGGATCGGCTACACCTTC. This encodes CASSFGTGIGYTF.

The V gene is TRBV6-5, the J gene TRBJ2-7; 10 nucleotides align to TRBD2. Trimming took 0 bases from V and 9 from J; bases not matched to a gene: 8. Germline V CDR1 and CDR2: MNHEY, SVGAGI. The CDR3 is made up of 15 amino acids. The CDR3 protein is CASSYSRLAGVMQYF. The CDR3 DNA sequence: TGTGCCAGCAGTTACTCGAGGCTAGCGGGGGTTATGCAGTACTTC.

The rearrangement uses TRBV7-9 and TRBJ2-4; TRBD1 aligns across 7 bases. The CDR3 totals 18 residues. The ends lost 8 bases at V and 2 bases at J; junction bases unmatched: 18. CDR1 SEHNR and CDR2 FQNEAQ come from the germline V gene (reference sequence). The CDR3 reads CASAGTDGPLGTKNIQYF. In DNA form, the CDR3 reads TGTGCCAGCGCTGGGACAGACGGCCCCCTTGGGACCAAAAACATTCAGTACTTC.

This clone is a singleton in its sample. This chain joins TRBV25-1 and TRBJ2-1, with 10 bases fitting TRBD1. The CDR3 length is 12 residues. CDR1 MGHDK and CDR2 SYGVNS come from the germline V gene. The V and J ends lost 5 bases and 14 bases, in that order; junction bases with no gene match: 6. The CDR3 nucleotides read TGTGCCAGCAGTTCCCGGACAGGGGGAGAGTTCTTC. This translates into CASSSRTGGEFF.

The chain combines TRBV6-5 with TRBJ2-1; maybe TRBD1 (5 bases). The germline V gene encodes CDR1 MNHEY and CDR2 SVGAGI. The V end lost 8 bases, the J end lost 6 bases, and 17 bases lay between the germline ends. This CDR3 contains 14 residues. The chain's CDR3 is CASQVRWGSNEQFF. CDR3 in DNA: TGTGCCAGCCAAGTGAGGTGGGGCTCCAATGAGCAGTTCTTC.

The CDR3 region is CASSLSAGATDTQYF. CDR3 nucleotides: TGTGCCAGCAGTTTATCGGCGGGGGCCACAGATACGCAGTATTTT. The chain is built from TRBV27 and TRBJ2-3; perhaps TRBD2 as D (7 bases). V dropped 0 bases and J dropped 2 bases, with 9 bases sitting between them. The CDR3 totals 15 residues. Looked up from germline, CDR1 is MNHEY and CDR2 is SMNVEV (reference sequence).

The chain employs TRBV28 and TRBJ2-5, with TRBD1 identical over 9 bases. Germline trimming cut 4 bases from V and 5 bases from J; bases unmatched to any gene: 8. Germline values: CDR1 MDHEN, CDR2 SYDVKM. The CDR3 totals 15 residues. As DNA, the CDR3 is TGTGCCAGCAGTTCAATGGGACAGGGTAGGGAGACCCAGTACTTC. It encodes CASSSMGQGRETQYF. The complete variable domain, with remaining parts taken from reference TRBV28 and TRBJ2-5, reads DVKVTQSSRYLVKRTGEKVFLECVQDMDHENMFWYRQDPGLGLRLIYFSYDVKMKEKGDIPEGYSVSREKKERFSLILESASTNQTSMYLCASSSMGQGRETQYFGPGTRLLVL.

The gene calls are TRBV10-1 and TRBJ1-1; 8 bases fit TRBD1. Germline V gene data show CDR1 as WNHNN and CDR2 as SYGVQD (reference sequence). The CDR3 runs to 13 residues. V was clipped by 6 bases and J by 4 bases; unmatched bases: 4. This CDR3 reads CASSRQGLTEAFF. The CDR3 DNA reads as TGCGCCAGCAGCAGACAGGGGCTCACTGAAGCTTTCTTT.

This clone was counted a few times. The chain uses TRBV21-1 and TRBJ1-4; no DNA check was done on the table's D call, TRBD1. TRBV21-1 is noted as a pseudogene. There are 16 residues in the CDR3. The CDR3 protein is CASSKGPQGQVEKLFF. The CDR3 nucleotides are TGTGCCAGCAGCAAAGGACCACAGGGGCAAGTTGAAAAACTGTTTTTT.

This clone was seen just once. The chain has TRBV7-2 and TRBJ2-1, with 9 bases lining up with TRBD2. V was pared by 2 bases and J by 7 bases, with 9 bases of the junction left unmatched. Germline V lookup: CDR1 SGHTA, CDR2 FQGNSA. CDR3 size: 16 residues. The CDR3 bases are TGTGCCAGCAGCTTAAGAGGGCTAGCGGGGTGGAATGAGCAGTTCTTC. Translating it yields CASSLRGLAGWNEQFF.

This chain connects TRBV7-9 to TRBJ2-1, with TRBD1 as a possible D gene (5 bases). V shed 5 bases and J shed 6 bases, with 14 bases lying between them. Germline lookup yields CDR1 SEHNR and CDR2 FQNEAQ (reference sequence). This CDR3 is built from 14 residues. The CDR3 spells CASSLGPIGNEQFF. CDR3 bases: TGTGCCAGCAGCCTGGGGCCCATCGGCAATGAGCAGTTCTTC.

This clone was detected once. The CDR3 region has the DNA TGTGCCAGCAGCCCACCGACAGGGGCTGTAGATGGCTACACCTTC. This translates into CASSPPTGAVDGYTF. The chain employs TRBV28 and TRBJ1-2, with 8 bases aligning to TRBD1. V lost 6 bases, J lost 6 bases, and 12 bases stayed unmatched. The CDR3 runs 15 residues. CDR1 is MDHEN and CDR2 is SYDVKM in the germline V gene.

This rearrangement joins TRBV15 to TRBJ2-3; 11 nucleotides align to TRBD2. V was pared by 3 bases and J by 0 bases, with 8 bases of the junction left unmatched. CDR1 LNHNV and CDR2 YYDKDF come from the germline V gene (reference sequence). There are 18 residues in the CDR3. The CDR3 loop is CATSRNFRTSGSTDTQYF. The CDR3, as DNA: TGTGCCACCAGCAGGAACTTTCGGACTAGCGGGAGCACAGATACGCAGTATTTT.

The V and J genes are TRBV1 and TRBJ2-7; the tabulated D call, TRBD1, remains unverified against the DNA. TRBV1 is a pseudogene. This CDR3 is built from 16 residues. CDR3 nucleotide sequence: TGCACCAGCAGCCATTCCGGGACAGGGGAGGAGGGCGAGCAGTACGTC. It specifies CTSSHSGTGEEGEQYV.

The chain links TRBV6-1 to TRBJ1-6; possibly TRBD1 for D (6 bases). CDR1 is MNHNS, CDR2 SASEGT, per germline. The V and J ends lost 4 bases and 6 bases respectively, with 16 bases between them. CDR3 length: 16 residues. The CDR3 DNA reads TGTGCCAGCAGTGTTGGGGGGGCCTACCCTAATTCACCCCTCCACTTT. As protein: CASSVGGAYPNSPLHF.

The rearrangement joins TRBV9 to TRBJ2-2; TRBD2 might be the D (6 bases). Germline values: CDR1 SGDLS, CDR2 YYNGEE. CDR3 length: 15 residues. V was clipped by 3 bases and J by 2 bases, with 11 bases between them. CDR3 loop: CASSARDFNTGELFF. CDR3 bases: TGTGCCAGCAGCGCCCGGGACTTTAACACCGGGGAGCTGTTTTTT.

The chain recombines TRBV30 with TRBJ2-5, with D maybe TRBD2 (6 bases). The germline V gene has CDR1 GTSNPN and CDR2 SVGIG (reference sequence). V dropped 1 base and J dropped 2 bases, with 11 bases sitting between them. The CDR3 covers 14 residues. The CDR3 reads CAWSGEARQETQYF. For the CDR3, the DNA is TGTGCCTGGAGTGGGGAGGCACGACAAGAGACCCAGTACTTC.

This rearrangement joins TRBV19 to TRBJ1-2; possible D gene TRBD1, 6 bases. Germline V gene data show CDR1 as LNHDA and CDR2 as SQIVND (reference sequence). This CDR3 has 18 amino acids. V lost 3 bases and J lost 1, with 21 bases in between. As DNA, the CDR3 is TGTGCCAGTAGTATCCTGCCGTCACGGCGGACAGATAACTATGGCTACACCTTC. It is translated as CASSILPSRRTDNYGYTF.

V is TRBV2 and J is TRBJ2-7, with 12 bases fitting TRBD1. Germline CDR1 is SNHLY and CDR2 is FYNNEI. The CDR3 runs 16 residues. V was clipped by 8 bases and J by 0 bases; unmatched bases: 8. The CDR3 sequence: CASQPGTGGRSYEQYF. For the CDR3, the DNA is TGTGCCAGCCAACCCGGGACAGGGGGCCGCTCCTACGAGCAGTACTTC.

This chain connects TRBV5-1 to TRBJ1-4; 8 nucleotides agree with TRBD1. The CDR3 is made up of 15 amino acids. Germline V CDR1 and CDR2: SGHRS, YFSETQ. The V gene end was trimmed by 3 bases and the J gene end by 5 bases; junction bases not matched to a gene: 6. CDR3 nucleotides: TGCGCCAGCAGCTCGACAGGGGCGCGGAATGAAAAACTGTTTTTT. Protein: CASSSTGARNEKLFF.

The J gene is TRBJ1-4, the V gene TRBV19, with 7 bases identical to TRBD1. The CDR3 is 15 residues long. With V trimmed by 6 bases and J by 3 bases, 7 bases remained unmatched. The germline V gene encodes CDR1 LNHDA and CDR2 SQIVND (reference sequence). CDR3 residues: CASRQTGVPNEKLFF. CDR3 nucleotides: TGTGCCAGTAGGCAAACAGGGGTGCCTAATGAAAAACTGTTTTTT.